One T cell receptor (beta chain) is described in this entry. Its antigen is unknown. No clone much larger than this one lies a single base away; base qualities are absent. The collaborating institutions used their own protocols to collect whole blood in K2EDTA tubes. For TCRbeta analysis, collaborators shipped samples as frozen whole blood, isolated PBMCs, or DNA extracted from either of those sample types. This sample was included in a study of blood T cell repertoires in COVID-19 (dated by TCRdb to 2018 to 2021). Regarding the study in general: Samples covering the acute and convalescent phases of COVID-19 were provided by collaborators in the United States, Italy and Spain. The material from the prospective study consisted of cDNA or gDNA derived from T cells, B-cell-depleted T cells, or PBMCs. A freely available public database, intended as a resource for researchers studying the immune response to SARS-CoV-2, is where the repertoires were released. The samples were drawn from the first 160 participants of the ongoing ImmuneRACE study and from some 1,300 subjects provided by 6 global collaborators. Where available, HLA class I and class II types were taken from metadata supplied by the sample provider and were not determined by assay-based typing. Subjects who had been exposed to COVID-19, were actively infected with it, or had recovered from it provided the deeply sampled blood TCRbeta repertoires that made up the dataset. Sample metadata almost always included a de-identified subject ID, COVID-19 status, age in years and sex.

TCRbeta CDR3 regions were amplified from genomic DNA using the immunoSEQ Assay, a bias-controlled multiplex PCR. On the study's bioinformatics: Within the assay, amplification of reference gene primers was used to estimate how many nucleated cells each sample contained. To quantify the absolute abundance of each unique TCRbeta CDR3 rearrangement, sequence reads were collapsed and filtered. For each sample, productive Simpson clonality was calculated as the square root of Simpson's diversity index over productive rearrangements. TCRdb obtained this table from immuneACCESS and retained in-frame rearrangements with V and J assigned. These tables miss some clones; where compared with another copy, unresolved V genes account for less than half of the shortfall, and the remainder is unexplained. V and J calls and clone size are copied from that table; D and trimming were computed from the DNA. This sample lists around 500,000 clones; approximately 83% were detected once. The ten largest clones take up about 3% of the sample.

Per the germline V gene, MNHNS is the CDR1 and SASEGT is the CDR2. V gives up 2 bases and J gives up 8 bases, and the segment between their germline ends measures 22 bases. The CDR3 runs 17 residues from the cysteine to the phenylalanine. Of all the DNA, just the CDR3 is kept, 51 bases in frame from base 1. Paper-wide results and their limitations: The amount of clinical and demographic metadata varied by source and participant and was provided uncurated.

The source of this sequence is a human donor in a cohort sampled during active COVID-19. The rearranged segments are TRBV6-1 and TRBJ2-1; D gene: possibly TRBD1, on 6 matching bases. Sequencing input: peripheral blood. The nucleotide sequence reads TGTGCCAGCAGTGAACCGCGAACACGTTTGGGGACATATGAGCAGTTCTTC. This encodes CASSEPRTRLGTYEQFF.